A selection of T cell receptor beta chains follows, all from one sample in a study of OX40 agonist ivuxolimab in advanced cancers. Sequencing used immunoSEQ multiplex PCR; TCRdb keeps in-frame clones, though not all of them. This sample has 65,000 to 100,000 clones, with approximately 79% found just once. The sample consisted of CD4+ or CD8+ T cells sorted from blood, taken in a trial of the OX40 agonist ivuxolimab. The receptors shown here come from an adult with an advanced solid tumor such as melanoma, head and neck, liver or kidney cancer. Both conserved end residues are part of each CDR3. Each record gives: D gene, V gene, J gene, clone size, CDR3 protein, CDR3 DNA. D genes are given only for firm matches. Expanded clones get a size class; other rows say once, few or many, or leave the size out.

NA,TRBV7-9,TRBJ1-2,NA,CASSLVWMIEGYTF,TGTGCCAGCAGCTTAGTATGGATGATCGAAGGCTACACCTTC
NA,TRBV7-8,TRBJ2-7,NA,CASSSGLSRREQYF,TGTGCCAGCAGCTCGGGACTCTCTAGGCGCGAGCAGTACTTC
TRBD1,TRBV19,TRBJ2-3,NA,CASRRTGGADTQYF,TGTGCCAGTAGGAGGACAGGGGGCGCAGATACGCAGTATTTT
NA,TRBV20-1,TRBJ1-1,NA,CSGTANTEAFF,TGCAGTGGGACAGCGAACACTGAAGCTTTCTTT
TRBD1,TRBV10-3,TRBJ1-5,NA,CAIGQVSGGNQPQHF,TGTGCCATCGGACAGGTCTCGGGGGGCAATCAGCCCCAGCATTTT
NA,TRBV27,TRBJ2-1,NA,CASREKEFSYNEQFF,TGTGCCAGTCGGGAAAAGGAGTTCTCCTACAATGAGCAGTTCTTC
NA,TRBV10-1,TRBJ1-1,NA,CASSDYALGGTEAFF,TGCGCCAGCAGTGATTACGCGCTGGGGGGCACTGAAGCTTTCTTT
TRBD1,TRBV9,TRBJ2-1,NA,CASSVGQIYNEQFF,TGTGCCAGCAGCGTGGGACAGATCTACAATGAGCAGTTCTTC
NA,TRBV7-2,TRBJ1-4,NA,CASSRDTNEKLFF,TGTGCCAGCAGCCGGGACACCAATGAAAAACTGTTTTTT
TRBD2,TRBV2,TRBJ2-1,NA,CASSSTGTSGIRVDEQFF,TGTGCCAGCAGTTCGACCGGGACTAGCGGGATCAGGGTCGATGAGCAGTTCTTC
NA,TRBV5-6,TRBJ1-1,NA,CASSLTGSTEAFF,TGTGCCAGCAGCTTGACAGGGTCCACTGAAGCTTTCTTT
TRBD1,TRBV7-9,TRBJ1-1,once,CASSLSGGNTEAFF,TGTGCCAGCAGCTTATCAGGGGGGAACACTGAAGCTTTCTTT
TRBD2,TRBV13,TRBJ2-1,NA,CASSLERGGGPNEQFF,TGTGCCAGCAGCTTAGAGCGAGGCGGGGGGCCCAATGAGCAGTTCTTC
TRBD2,TRBV28,TRBJ2-7,NA,CASSLSGGTYEQYF,TGTGCCAGCAGCCTTAGCGGGGGGACCTACGAGCAGTACTTC
NA,TRBV30,TRBJ2-7,NA,CACSKRGGAYEQYF,TGTGCCTGCTCTAAGAGGGGTGGGGCCTACGAGCAGTACTTC
NA,TRBV19,TRBJ1-4,NA,CASSIGGTNEKLFF,TGTGCCAGTAGTATCGGGGGTACTAATGAAAAACTGTTTTTT
NA,TRBV28,TRBJ1-5,once,CASSPPLRARRYSNQPQHF,TGTGCCAGCAGCCCACCCCTCCGTGCACGGCGATATAGCAATCAGCCCCAGCATTTT
NA,TRBV19,TRBJ1-5,NA,CASSIDQGRSDQPQHF,TGTGCCAGTAGTATAGATCAGGGTAGGTCGGATCAGCCCCAGCATTTT
TRBD2,TRBV28,TRBJ2-3,NA,CASSSTSDLGITDTQYF,TGTGCCAGCAGTTCGACTAGCGACCTGGGGATCACAGATACGCAGTATTTT
TRBD1,TRBV7-2,TRBJ2-4,NA,CASSLRSGTGELAKNIQYF,TGTGCCAGCAGCTTACGTTCCGGGACAGGGGAACTAGCCAAAAACATTCAGTACTTC
NA,TRBV27,TRBJ1-1,NA,CAPLPGSEVNTEAFF,TGTGCCCCTCTGCCCGGCTCGGAGGTAAACACTGAAGCTTTCTTT
NA,TRBV28,TRBJ1-5,once,CASTYGYNQPQHF,TGTGCCAGCACCTATGGGTACAATCAGCCCCAGCATTTT
NA,TRBV27,TRBJ1-1,NA,CASSLGWNTEAFF,TGTGCCAGCAGTTTAGGCTGGAACACTGAAGCTTTCTTT
TRBD1,TRBV28,TRBJ1-6,NA,CASIDQGATGANSPLHF,TGTGCCAGCATCGACCAAGGGGCGACAGGGGCAAATTCACCCCTCCACTTT